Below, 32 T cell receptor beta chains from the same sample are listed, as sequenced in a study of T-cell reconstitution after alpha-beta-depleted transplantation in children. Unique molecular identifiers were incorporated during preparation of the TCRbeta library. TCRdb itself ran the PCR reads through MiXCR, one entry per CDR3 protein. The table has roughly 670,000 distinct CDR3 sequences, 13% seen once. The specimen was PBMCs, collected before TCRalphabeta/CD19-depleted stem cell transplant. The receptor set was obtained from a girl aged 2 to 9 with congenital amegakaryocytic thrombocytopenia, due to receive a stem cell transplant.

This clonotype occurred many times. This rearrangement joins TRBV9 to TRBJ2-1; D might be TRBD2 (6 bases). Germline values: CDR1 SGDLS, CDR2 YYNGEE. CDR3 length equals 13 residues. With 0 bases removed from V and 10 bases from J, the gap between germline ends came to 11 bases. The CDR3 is CASSVGGLGEQFF. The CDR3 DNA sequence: TGTGCCAGCAGCGTAGGGGGACTGGGAGAGCAGTTCTTC.

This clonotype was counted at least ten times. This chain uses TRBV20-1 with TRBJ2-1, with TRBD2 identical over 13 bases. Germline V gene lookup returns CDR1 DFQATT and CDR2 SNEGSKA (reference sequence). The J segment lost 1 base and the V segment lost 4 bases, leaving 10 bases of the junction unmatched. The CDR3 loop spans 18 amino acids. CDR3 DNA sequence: TGCAGTGCTAATGGACTAGCGGGGGAAAGACGGTCCTACAATGAGCAGTTCTTC. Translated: CSANGLAGERRSYNEQFF.

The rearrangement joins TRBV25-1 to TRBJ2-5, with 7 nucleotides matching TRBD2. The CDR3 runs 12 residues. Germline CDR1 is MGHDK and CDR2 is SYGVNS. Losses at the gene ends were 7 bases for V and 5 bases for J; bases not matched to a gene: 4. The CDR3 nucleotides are TGTGCCAGCACTCAGGGAGGGGAGACCCAGTACTTC. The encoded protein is CASTQGGETQYF.

This CDR3 is CSATPLRSGSADTQYF. The CDR3 nucleotides read TGCAGTGCCACTCCTCTCCGTAGCGGGAGCGCAGATACGCAGTATTTT. The chain employs TRBV20-1 and TRBJ2-3; 9 bases are shared with TRBD2. Looked up from germline, CDR1 is DFQATT and CDR2 is SNEGSKA (reference sequence). The CDR3 length is 16 residues. V dropped 6 bases and J dropped 4; count of bases not matched to a gene: 14.

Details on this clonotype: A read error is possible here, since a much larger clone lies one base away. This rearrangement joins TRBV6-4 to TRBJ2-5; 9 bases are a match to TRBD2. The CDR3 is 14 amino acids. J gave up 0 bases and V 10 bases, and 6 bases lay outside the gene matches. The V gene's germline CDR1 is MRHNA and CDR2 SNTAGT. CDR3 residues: CANTVAGDQETQYF. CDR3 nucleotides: TGTGCCAACACGGTAGCGGGAGACCAAGAGACCCAGTACTTC.

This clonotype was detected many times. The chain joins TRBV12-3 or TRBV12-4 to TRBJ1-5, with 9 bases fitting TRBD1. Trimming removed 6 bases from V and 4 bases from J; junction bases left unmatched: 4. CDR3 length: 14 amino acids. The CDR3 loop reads CASRQGQGNQPQHF. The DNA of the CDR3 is TGTGCCAGCAGGCAAGGACAGGGGAATCAGCCCCAGCATTTT.

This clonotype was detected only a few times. The CDR3 nucleotides read TGTGCCAGCAGCTCGGGACTAGCGGGAGGGGCAGATACGCAGTATTTT. This gives the protein CASSSGLAGGADTQYF. V is TRBV7-2 and J is TRBJ2-3; 16 bases agree with TRBD2. The germline V gene encodes CDR1 SGHTA and CDR2 FQGNSA. The CDR3 has 16 residues. Losses at the gene ends were 4 bases for V and 4 bases for J; bases not matched to a gene: 2.

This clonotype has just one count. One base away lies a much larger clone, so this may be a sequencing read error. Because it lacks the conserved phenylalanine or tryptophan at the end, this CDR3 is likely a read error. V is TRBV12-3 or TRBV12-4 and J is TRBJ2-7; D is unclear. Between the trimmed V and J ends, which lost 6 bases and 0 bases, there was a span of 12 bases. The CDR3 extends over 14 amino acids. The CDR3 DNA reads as TGTGCCAGCAGCTCCCAGGTTACCTCCTACGAGCAGTACATC. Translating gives CASSSQVTSYEQYI.

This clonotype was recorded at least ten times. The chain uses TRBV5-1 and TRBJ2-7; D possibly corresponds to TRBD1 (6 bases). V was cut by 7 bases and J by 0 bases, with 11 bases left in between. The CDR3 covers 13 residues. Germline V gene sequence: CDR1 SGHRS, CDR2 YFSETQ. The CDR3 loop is CASGGGLSYEQYF. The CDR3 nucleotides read TGCGCCAGCGGTGGGGGCCTCTCCTACGAGCAGTACTTC.

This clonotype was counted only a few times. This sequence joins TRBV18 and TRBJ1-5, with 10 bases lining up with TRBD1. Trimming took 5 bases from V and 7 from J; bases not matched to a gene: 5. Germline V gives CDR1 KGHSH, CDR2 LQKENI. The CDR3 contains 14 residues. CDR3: CASSGTGVEQPQHF. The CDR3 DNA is TGTGCCAGCTCAGGGACAGGGGTGGAACAGCCCCAGCATTTT.

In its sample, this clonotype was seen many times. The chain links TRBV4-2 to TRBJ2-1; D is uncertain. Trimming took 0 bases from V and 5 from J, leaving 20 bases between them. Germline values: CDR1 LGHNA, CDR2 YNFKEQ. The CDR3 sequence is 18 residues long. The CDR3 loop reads CASSQEYYYQGKDNEQFF. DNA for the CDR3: TGTGCCAGCAGCCAAGAGTACTACTACCAAGGGAAAGACAATGAGCAGTTCTTC.

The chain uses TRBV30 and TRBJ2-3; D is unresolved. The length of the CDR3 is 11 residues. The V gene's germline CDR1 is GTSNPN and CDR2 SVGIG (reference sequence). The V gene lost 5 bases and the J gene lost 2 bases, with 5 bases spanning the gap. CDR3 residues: CAWEYTDTQYF. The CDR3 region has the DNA TGTGCCTGGGAATACACAGATACGCAGTATTTT.

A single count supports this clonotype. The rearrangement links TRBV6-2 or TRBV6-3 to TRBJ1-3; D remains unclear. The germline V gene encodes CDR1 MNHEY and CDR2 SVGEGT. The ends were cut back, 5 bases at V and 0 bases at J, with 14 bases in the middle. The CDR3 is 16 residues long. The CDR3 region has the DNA TGTGCCAGCAGTCCTATGAGTCCCTTCTCTGGAAACACCATATATTTT. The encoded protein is CASSPMSPFSGNTIYF.

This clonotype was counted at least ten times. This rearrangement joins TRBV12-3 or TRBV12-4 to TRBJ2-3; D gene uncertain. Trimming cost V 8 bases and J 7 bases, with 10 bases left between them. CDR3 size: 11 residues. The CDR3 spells CASEVGHTQYF. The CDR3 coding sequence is TGTGCCAGCGAGGTGGGCCATACGCAGTATTTT.

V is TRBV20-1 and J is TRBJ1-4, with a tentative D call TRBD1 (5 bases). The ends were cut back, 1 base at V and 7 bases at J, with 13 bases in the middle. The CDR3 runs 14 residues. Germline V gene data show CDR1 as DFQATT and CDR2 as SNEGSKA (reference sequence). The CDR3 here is CSARGGGTGEKLFF. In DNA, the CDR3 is TGCAGTGCTAGAGGGGGGGGGACTGGTGAAAAACTGTTTTTT.

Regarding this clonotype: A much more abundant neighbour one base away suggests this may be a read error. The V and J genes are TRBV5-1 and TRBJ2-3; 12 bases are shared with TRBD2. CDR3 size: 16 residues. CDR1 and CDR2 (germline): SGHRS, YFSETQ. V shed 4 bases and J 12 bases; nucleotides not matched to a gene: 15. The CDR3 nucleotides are TGCGCCAGCAGCATGGGACTAGCGGGTTCCACAGATCCACAGTATTTT. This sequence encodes CASSMGLAGSTDPQYF.

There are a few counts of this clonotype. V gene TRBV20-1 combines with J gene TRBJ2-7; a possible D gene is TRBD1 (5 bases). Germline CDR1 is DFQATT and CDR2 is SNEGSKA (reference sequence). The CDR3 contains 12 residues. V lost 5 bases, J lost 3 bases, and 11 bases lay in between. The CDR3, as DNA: TGCAGTGCTGGACCCCAGGGCTACGAGCAGTACTTC. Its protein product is CSAGPQGYEQYF.

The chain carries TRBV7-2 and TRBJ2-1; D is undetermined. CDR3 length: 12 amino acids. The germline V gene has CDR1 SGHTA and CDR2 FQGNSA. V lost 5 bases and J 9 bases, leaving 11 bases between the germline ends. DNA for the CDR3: TGTGCCAGCAGCCCTATAGTGGGTGAGCAGTTCTTC. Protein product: CASSPIVGEQFF.

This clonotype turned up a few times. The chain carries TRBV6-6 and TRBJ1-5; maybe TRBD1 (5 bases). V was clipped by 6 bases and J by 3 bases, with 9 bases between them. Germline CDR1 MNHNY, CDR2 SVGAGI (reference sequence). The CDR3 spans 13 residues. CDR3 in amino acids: CASSRDANQPQHF. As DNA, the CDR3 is TGTGCCAGCAGCCGGGACGCCAATCAGCCCCAGCATTTT.

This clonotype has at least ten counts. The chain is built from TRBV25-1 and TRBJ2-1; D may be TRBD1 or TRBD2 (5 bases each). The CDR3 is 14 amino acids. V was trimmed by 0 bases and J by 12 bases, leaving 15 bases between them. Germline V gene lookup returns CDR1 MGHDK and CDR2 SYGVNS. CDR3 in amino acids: CASSEYGDGSLQFF. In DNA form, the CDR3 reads TGTGCCAGCAGTGAATATGGGGACGGATCCCTGCAGTTCTTC.

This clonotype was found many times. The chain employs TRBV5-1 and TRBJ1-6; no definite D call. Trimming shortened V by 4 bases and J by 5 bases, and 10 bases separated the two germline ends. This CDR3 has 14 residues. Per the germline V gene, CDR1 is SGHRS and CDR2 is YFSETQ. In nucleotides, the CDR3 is TGCGCCAGCAGCGCGACGGTTAATAATTCACCCCTCCACTTT. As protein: CASSATVNNSPLHF.

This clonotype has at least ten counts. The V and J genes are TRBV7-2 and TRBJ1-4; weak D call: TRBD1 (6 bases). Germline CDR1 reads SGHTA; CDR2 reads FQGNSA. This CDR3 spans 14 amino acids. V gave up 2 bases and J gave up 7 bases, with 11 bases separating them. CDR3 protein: CASSLTTGSEKLFF. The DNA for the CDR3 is TGTGCCAGCAGCTTAACCACAGGGAGTGAAAAACTGTTTTTT.

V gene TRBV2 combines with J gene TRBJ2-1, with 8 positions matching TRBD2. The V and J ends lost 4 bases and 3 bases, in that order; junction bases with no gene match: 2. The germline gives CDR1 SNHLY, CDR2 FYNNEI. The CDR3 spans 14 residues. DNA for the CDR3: TGTGCCAGCAGTGCTAGCGGGTTCTACAATGAGCAGTTCTTC. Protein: CASSASGFYNEQFF. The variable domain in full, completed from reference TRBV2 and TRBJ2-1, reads EPEVTQTPSHQVTQMGQEVILRCVPISNHLYFYWYRQILGQKVEFLVSFYNNEISEKSEIFDDQFSVERPDGSNFTLKIRSTKLEDSAMYFCASSASGFYNEQFFGPGTRLTVL.

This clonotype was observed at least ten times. The DNA for the CDR3 is TGTGCCAGCAGTGGGTGGCAGGGGGCGTCCGGCTACACCTTC. This gives the protein CASSGWQGASGYTF. The rearrangement links TRBV6-1 to TRBJ1-2, with TRBD1 matching 8 bases. Germline loops: CDR1 MNHNS, CDR2 SASEGT. The CDR3 has 14 residues. The V segment lost 4 bases and the J segment 8 bases; nucleotides outside the gene matches: 9.

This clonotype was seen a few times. The DNA of the CDR3 is TGTGCCAGCAGGCGGACAGTAAAGGAGACCCAGTACTTC. This encodes CASRRTVKETQYF. This chain joins TRBV7-9 and TRBJ2-5; maybe TRBD1 (6 bases). Germline CDR1 reads SEHNR; CDR2 reads FQNEAQ (reference sequence). V was clipped by 6 bases and J by 5 bases, with 13 bases between them. This CDR3 is built from 13 residues.

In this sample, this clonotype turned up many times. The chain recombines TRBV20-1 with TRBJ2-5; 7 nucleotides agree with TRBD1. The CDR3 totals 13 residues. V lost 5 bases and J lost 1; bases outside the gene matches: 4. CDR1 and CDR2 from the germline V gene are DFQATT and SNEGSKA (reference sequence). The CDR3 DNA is TGCAGTGCTCAAACAGGGGTCCAAGAGACCCAGTACTTC. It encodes CSAQTGVQETQYF.

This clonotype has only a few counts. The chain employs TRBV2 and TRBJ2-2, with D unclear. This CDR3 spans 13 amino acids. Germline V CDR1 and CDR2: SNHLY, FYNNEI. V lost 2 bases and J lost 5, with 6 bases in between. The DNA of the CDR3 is TGTGCCAGCAGTGAATACGCAACCGGGGAGCTGTTTTTT. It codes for CASSEYATGELFF.

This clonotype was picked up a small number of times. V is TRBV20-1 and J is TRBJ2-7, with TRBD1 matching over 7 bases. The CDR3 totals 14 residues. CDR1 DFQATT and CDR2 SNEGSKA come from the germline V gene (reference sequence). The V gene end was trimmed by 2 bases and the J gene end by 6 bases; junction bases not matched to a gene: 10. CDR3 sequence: CSARRGQGSLEQYF. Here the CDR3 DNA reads TGCAGTGCTAGAAGGGGGCAGGGCAGTCTCGAGCAGTACTTC.

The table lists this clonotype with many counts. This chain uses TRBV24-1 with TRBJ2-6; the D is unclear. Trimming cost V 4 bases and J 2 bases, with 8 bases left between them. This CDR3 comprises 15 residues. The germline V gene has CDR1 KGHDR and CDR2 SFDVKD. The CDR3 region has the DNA TGTGCCACCAGTGACTCGAGAACTGGGGCCAACGTCCTGACTTTC. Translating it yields CATSDSRTGANVLTF.

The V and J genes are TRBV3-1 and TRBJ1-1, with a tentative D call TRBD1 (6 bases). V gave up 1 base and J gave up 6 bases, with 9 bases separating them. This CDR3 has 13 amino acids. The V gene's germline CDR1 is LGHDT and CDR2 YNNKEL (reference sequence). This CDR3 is CASSQAGVPEAFF. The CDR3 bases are TGTGCCAGCAGCCAAGCAGGGGTTCCTGAAGCTTTCTTT.

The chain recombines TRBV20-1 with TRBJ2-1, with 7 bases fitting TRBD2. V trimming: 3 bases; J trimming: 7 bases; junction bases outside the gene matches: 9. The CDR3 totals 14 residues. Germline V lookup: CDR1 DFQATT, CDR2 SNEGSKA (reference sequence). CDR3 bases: TGCAGTGCTAGTGGCGGGAGCACCGATAATGAGCAGTTCTTC. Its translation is CSASGGSTDNEQFF.

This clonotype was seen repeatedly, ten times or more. The CDR3 bases are TGTGCCAGCAGTACGGAATCGAGAGTGAATACGCAGTATTTT. It translates to CASSTESRVNTQYF. The chain joins TRBV12-3 or TRBV12-4 to TRBJ2-3; D call uncertain. The V gene lost 5 bases and the J gene lost 7 bases, with 16 bases spanning the gap. The CDR3 runs to 14 residues.